This record concerns one T cell receptor beta chain sequence. Antigen specificity is unknown. Germline trimming cut 5 bases from V and 2 bases from J; bases unmatched to any gene: 2. The CDR3 runs 15 residues. The germline V gene has CDR1 MGHDK and CDR2 SYGVNS. This specimen belongs to a study of cytomegalovirus exposure and HLA in healthy donors. Both 60 Vbeta primers and 13 Jbeta primers went into the PCR. Clones were read by immunoSEQ multiplex PCR, and TCRdb kept only the in-frame ones, dropping some. The table shows about 160,000 clones, with roughly 80% occurring only once. Study results and caveats: Altogether, 164 TCR beta chains were recorded as cytomegalovirus-associated. Later analysis identified a missense DCLRE1C variant that was linked to TCR beta V- and J-gene trimming. Earlier analysis looked at TCR beta V segments, and most were productive about 87% or about 30% of the time.

The chain joins TRBV25-1 to TRBJ2-1; TRBD2 aligns across 11 bases. This clonotype was sampled from a young man in good health and CMV-seropositive. Sequenced sample: PBMCs. The CDR3 coding sequence is TGTGCCAGCAGTCTAGCGGGGGGCGCCTACAATGAGCAGTTCTTC. This translates into CASSLAGGAYNEQFF.